The T cell receptor (beta chain) described here comes from a study of cytomegalovirus exposure and HLA in healthy donors. The study, taken as a whole, reports: Researchers counted 180 or so TCR beta chains as cytomegalovirus-associated.

Concerning this clone itself: Its antigen is currently unknown.

The study ran its PCR with 60 Vbeta and 13 Jbeta primers. Assay used: immunoSEQ multiplex PCR; TCRdb lists only in-frame clones, some missing. The data contain under 130,000 clones, less than 75% of them singletons. CDR3 length: 11 residues. Germline V gene data show CDR1 as SEHNR and CDR2 as FQNEAQ (reference sequence). V was shortened by 5 bases and J by 7 bases, with 5 bases between the two germline ends. Sampled while nominally healthy, donors likely had unrecorded immune exposures. Sequences were obtained from PBMCs. The V gene is TRBV7-9, the J gene TRBJ1-4; no firm D call. The TCR comes from a man aged 35 to 55 in good health and CMV-seropositive. This chain's CDR3 is CASSAAEKLFF. The CDR3 DNA follows: TGTGCCAGCAGCGCGGCTGAAAAACTGTTTTTT.